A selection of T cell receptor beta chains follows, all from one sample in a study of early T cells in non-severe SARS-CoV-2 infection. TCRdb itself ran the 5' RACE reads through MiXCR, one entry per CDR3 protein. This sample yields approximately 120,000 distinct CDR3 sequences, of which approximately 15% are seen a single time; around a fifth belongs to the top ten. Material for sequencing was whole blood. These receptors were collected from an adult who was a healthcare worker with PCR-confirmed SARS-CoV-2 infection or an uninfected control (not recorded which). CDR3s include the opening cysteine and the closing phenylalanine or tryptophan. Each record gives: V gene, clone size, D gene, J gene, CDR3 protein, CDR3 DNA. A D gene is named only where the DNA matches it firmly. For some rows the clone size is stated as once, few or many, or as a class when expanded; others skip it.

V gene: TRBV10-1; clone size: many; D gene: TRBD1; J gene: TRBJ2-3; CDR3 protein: CASSERQGRKATQYF; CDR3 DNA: TGCGCCAGCAGCGAGCGACAGGGGAGAAAAGCTACGCAGTATTTT
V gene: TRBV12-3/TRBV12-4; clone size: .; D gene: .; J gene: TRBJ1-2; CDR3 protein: CASSDWGSYYGYTF; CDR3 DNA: TGTGCCAGCAGTGATTGGGGGAGCTACTATGGCTACACCTTC
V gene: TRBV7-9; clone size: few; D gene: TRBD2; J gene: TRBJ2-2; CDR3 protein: CASSFGLAGGRLTGELFF; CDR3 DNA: TGTGCCAGCAGCTTCGGACTAGCGGGGGGCCGACTCACCGGGGAGCTGTTTTTT
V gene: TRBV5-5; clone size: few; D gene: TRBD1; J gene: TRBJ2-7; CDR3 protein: CASSRQGPSYEQYF; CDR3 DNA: TGTGCCAGCAGCCGACAGGGACCCTCCTACGAGCAGTACTTC
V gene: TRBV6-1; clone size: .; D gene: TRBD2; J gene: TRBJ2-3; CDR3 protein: CASSEFGGSFTDTQYF; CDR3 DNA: TGTGCCAGCAGTGAATTCGGGGGGTCCTTCACAGATACGCAGTATTTT
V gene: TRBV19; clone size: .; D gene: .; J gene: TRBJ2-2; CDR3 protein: CASSIPGRRLNTGELFF; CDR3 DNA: TGTGCCAGTAGTATCCCGGGCAGGAGACTTAACACCGGGGAGCTGTTTTTT
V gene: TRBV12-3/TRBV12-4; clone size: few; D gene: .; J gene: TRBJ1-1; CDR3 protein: CASNQDPNTEAFF; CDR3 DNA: TGTGCCAGCAATCAAGACCCGAACACTGAAGCTTTCTTT
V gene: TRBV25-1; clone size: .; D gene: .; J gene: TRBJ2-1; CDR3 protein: CASSIGALSGEQFF; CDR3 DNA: TGTGCCAGCAGTATTGGGGCTTTAAGTGGTGAGCAGTTCTTC
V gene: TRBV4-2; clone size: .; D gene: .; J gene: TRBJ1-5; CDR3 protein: CASSPYQGLNQPQHF; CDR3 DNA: TGTGCCAGCAGCCCCTACCAGGGCCTTAATCAGCCCCAGCATTTT
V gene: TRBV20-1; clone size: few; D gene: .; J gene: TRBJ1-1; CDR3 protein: CSVVVNTEAFF; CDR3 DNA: TGCAGTGTGGTGGTGAACACTGAAGCTTTCTTT
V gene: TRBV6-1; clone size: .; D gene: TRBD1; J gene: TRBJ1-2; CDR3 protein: CASSERADRGDYGYTF; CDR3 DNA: TGTGCCAGCAGTGAAAGGGCGGACAGGGGTGACTATGGCTACACCTTC
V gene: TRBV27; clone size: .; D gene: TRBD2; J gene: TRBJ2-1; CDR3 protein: CASSLVSGGAGEQFF; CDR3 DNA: TGTGCCAGCAGTTTGGTCAGCGGGGGGGCAGGTGAGCAGTTCTTC
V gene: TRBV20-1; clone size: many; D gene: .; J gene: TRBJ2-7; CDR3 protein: CSAPAGSYEQYF; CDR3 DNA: TGCAGTGCTCCCGCGGGGTCCTACGAGCAGTACTTC
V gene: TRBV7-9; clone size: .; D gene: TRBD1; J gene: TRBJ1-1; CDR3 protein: CASSLARGLGSNTEAFF; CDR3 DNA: TGTGCCAGCAGCTTAGCGAGGGGGCTTGGATCCAACACTGAAGCTTTCTTT
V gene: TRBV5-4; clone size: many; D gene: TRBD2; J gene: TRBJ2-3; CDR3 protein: CASSLQAGGLTDTQYF; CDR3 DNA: TGTGCCAGCAGCTTGCAAGCGGGGGGGCTAACAGATACGCAGTATTTT
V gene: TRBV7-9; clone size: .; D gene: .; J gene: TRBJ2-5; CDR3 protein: CASSLTARETQYF; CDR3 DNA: TGTGCCAGCAGCTTAACAGCCCGAGAGACCCAGTACTTC
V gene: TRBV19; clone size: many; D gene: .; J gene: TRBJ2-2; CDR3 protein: CATGDLRTTGELFF; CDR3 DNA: TGTGCCACCGGGGACTTACGAACGACCGGGGAGCTGTTTTTT
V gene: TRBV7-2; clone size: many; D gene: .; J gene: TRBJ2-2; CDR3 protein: CASSRGGINTGELFF; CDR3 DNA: TGTGCCAGCAGCCGGGGCGGGATCAACACCGGGGAGCTGTTTTTT
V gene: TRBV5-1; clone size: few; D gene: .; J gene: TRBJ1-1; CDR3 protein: CASSLEAGNTEAFF; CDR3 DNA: TGCGCCAGCAGCTTAGAGGCCGGGAACACTGAAGCTTTCTTT
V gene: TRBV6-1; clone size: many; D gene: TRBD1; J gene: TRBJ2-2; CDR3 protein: CASTRQGNTGELFF; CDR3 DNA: TGTGCCAGCACAAGACAGGGGAACACCGGGGAGCTGTTTTTT
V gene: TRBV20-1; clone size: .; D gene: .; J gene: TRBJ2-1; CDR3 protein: CSVDLRPNEQFF; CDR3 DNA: TGCAGTGTGGACTTGAGACCCAATGAGCAGTTCTTC
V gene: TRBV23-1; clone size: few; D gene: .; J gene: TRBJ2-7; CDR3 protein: CASSQGLGTYEQYF; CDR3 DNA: TGCGCCAGCAGTCAGGGGTTAGGGACCTACGAGCAGTACTTC
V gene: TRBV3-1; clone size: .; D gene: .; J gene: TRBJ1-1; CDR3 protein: CASCTQGYGTEAFF; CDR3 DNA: TGTGCCAGCTGCACACAGGGCTATGGCACTGAAGCTTTCTTT
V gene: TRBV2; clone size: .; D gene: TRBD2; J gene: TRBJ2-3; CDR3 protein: CASRRGTSGVDTQYF; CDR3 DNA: TGTGCCAGTCGAAGGGGGACTAGCGGTGTAGATACGCAGTATTTT
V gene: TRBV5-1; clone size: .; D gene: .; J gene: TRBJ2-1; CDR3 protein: CASSYGGHYNEQFF; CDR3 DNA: TGCGCCAGCAGTTACGGGGGCCACTACAATGAGCAGTTCTTC
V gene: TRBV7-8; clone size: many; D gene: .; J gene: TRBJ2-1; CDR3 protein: CASSPERLRAGYNEQFF; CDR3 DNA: TGTGCCAGCAGCCCCGAGCGACTCCGCGCTGGCTACAATGAGCAGTTCTTC
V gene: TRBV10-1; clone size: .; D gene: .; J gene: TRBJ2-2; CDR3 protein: CASRSGTGELFF; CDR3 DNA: TGCGCCAGCCGGTCGGGCACCGGGGAGCTGTTTTTT
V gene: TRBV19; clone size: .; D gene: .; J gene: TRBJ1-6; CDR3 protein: CASSEQGTDNSPLHF; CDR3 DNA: TGTGCCAGTAGTGAGCAGGGGACGGATAATTCACCCCTCCACTTT
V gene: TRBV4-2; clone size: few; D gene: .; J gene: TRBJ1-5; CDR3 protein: CASSQEAASAMGQPQHF; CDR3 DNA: TGTGCCAGCAGCCAAGAAGCGGCCTCTGCCATGGGGCAGCCCCAGCATTTT
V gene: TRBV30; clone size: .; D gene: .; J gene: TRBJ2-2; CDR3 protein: CAWSILEGEPNTGELFF; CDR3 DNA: TGTGCCTGGAGTATTCTCGAAGGGGAACCCAACACCGGGGAGCTGTTTTTT
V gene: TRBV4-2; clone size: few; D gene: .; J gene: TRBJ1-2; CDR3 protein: CASSPAGQHNYGYTF; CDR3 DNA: TGTGCCAGCAGCCCGGCGGGGCAGCACAACTATGGCTACACCTTC
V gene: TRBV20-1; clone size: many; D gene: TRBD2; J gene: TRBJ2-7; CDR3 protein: CARGLAGYRTYEQYF; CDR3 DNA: TGTGCTCGGGGACTAGCGGGTTATCGGACCTACGAGCAGTACTTC